The sequence of this T cell receptor beta chain was determined in a study of blood T cells in healthy people across ages. Study-wide points: Naive T cell percentage by flow cytometry tracked strongly with beta diversity. Age brought a roughly linear fall in TCR beta diversity measured per million T cells.

Regarding this clonotype: The antigen remains undetermined.

The authors ran a second PCR of about 7 to 11 cycles using a sample-barcoded 5' primer and a J-beta primer mix. One entry per CDR3 protein, called by TCRdb with MiXCR from the 5' RACE reads. There are more than 800,000 distinct CDR3 sequences in the sample; under 55% occur only once, and approximately 20% lies in the top ten. This CDR3 is built from 17 residues. Germline loops: CDR1 SGHVS, CDR2 FNYEAQ. Trimming left V 0 bases short and J 4 bases short, with 16 bases between. The specimen sequenced was blood. The sequence came from a woman in her sixties in good health. V is TRBV7-6 and J is TRBJ2-1; tentatively, D is TRBD1 (6 bases). The CDR3 protein is CASSLAYGRGIYNEQFF. In DNA form, the CDR3 reads TGTGCCAGCAGCTTAGCGTACGGCAGGGGTATTTACAATGAGCAGTTCTTC.